The 24 T cell receptor beta chains reported below all come from one sample, sequenced in a study of identical twins. One entry per CDR3 protein results from TCRdb running MiXCR on the 5' RACE reads. The sample holds about 690,000 distinct CDR3 sequences, approximately 6% seen once. Sequencing was done on a sample of naive T cells sorted from blood. Receptors originate from a young man in good health.

This clonotype has at least ten counts. J is TRBJ2-2 and V is TRBV20-1; TRBD1 matches 7 bases. The CDR3 covers 17 residues. After removal of 2 bases from V and 2 bases from J, the junction contained 11 bases not matched to a gene. Germline V gene lookup returns CDR1 DFQATT and CDR2 SNEGSKA (reference sequence). The CDR3 spells CSARRPTGTPNTGELFF. The CDR3 bases are TGCAGTGCTAGACGACCGACAGGGACCCCAAACACCGGGGAGCTGTTTTTT.

This clonotype was counted many times. The rearrangement uses TRBV20-1 and TRBJ1-2, with D hard to call. The CDR3 runs to 12 residues. Germline CDR1 is DFQATT and CDR2 is SNEGSKA (reference sequence). Trimming removed 6 bases from V and 2 bases from J, with 10 bases in between. CDR3 nucleotides: TGCAGTGCGCGGATGGCCAACTATGGCTACACCTTC. Translating gives CSARMANYGYTF.

This clonotype was found many times. CDR3 DNA: TGCGCCAGTCAGGCCTCCGGGGAGCTGTTTTTT. Translating it yields CASQASGELFF. V usage is TRBV5-1 and J usage is TRBJ2-2; no reliable D call. With 8 bases removed from V and 6 bases from J, the gap between germline ends came to 8 bases. The CDR3 contains 11 residues. Germline CDR1 SGHRS, CDR2 YFSETQ. Variable domain in full (rest from reference TRBV5-1 and TRBJ2-2): KAGVTQTPRYLIKTRGQQVTLSCSPISGHRSVSWYQQTPGQGLQFLFEYFSETQRNKGNFPGRFSGRQFSNSRSEMNVSTLELGDSALYLCASQASGELFFGEGSRLTVL.

This clonotype was seen ten or more times. The V and J genes are TRBV25-1 and TRBJ1-1; D call uncertain. Germline CDR1 reads MGHDK; CDR2 reads SYGVNS. The germline V and J ends were trimmed by 0 bases and 5 bases, with 7 bases remaining between them. The CDR3 runs to 13 residues. CDR3 DNA: TGTGCCAGCAGTGAATATATCGGAACTGAAGCTTTCTTT. Amino acids: CASSEYIGTEAFF.

At least ten counts were recorded for this clonotype. V usage is TRBV5-1 and J usage is TRBJ1-1, with D possibly TRBD1 on 5 matching bases. V was cut by 0 bases and J by 8 bases, with 8 bases left in between. The CDR3 is 12 amino acids. The germline gives CDR1 SGHRS, CDR2 YFSETQ. DNA for the CDR3: TGCGCCAGCAGCTTGGAAGGGGAGGAAGCTTTCTTT. This gives the protein CASSLEGEEAFF. Variable domain in full (rest from reference TRBV5-1 and TRBJ1-1): KAGVTQTPRYLIKTRGQQVTLSCSPISGHRSVSWYQQTPGQGLQFLFEYFSETQRNKGNFPGRFSGRQFSNSRSEMNVSTLELGDSALYLCASSLEGEEAFFGQGTRLTVV.

In its sample, this clonotype was seen many times. The chain joins TRBV5-1 to TRBJ1-5; the D is unclear. The germline CDR1 and CDR2 sequences are SGHRS and YFSETQ. The CDR3 spans 13 residues. V was shortened by 5 bases and J by 1 base, with 7 bases between the two germline ends. The CDR3 is CASRETSNQPQHF. The CDR3 DNA follows: TGCGCCAGCAGGGAGACGAGCAATCAGCCCCAGCATTTT.

This clonotype was counted many times. The chain couples TRBV29-1 to TRBJ2-5; 7 nucleotides agree with TRBD1. Germline V lookup: CDR1 SQVTM, CDR2 ANQGSEA. V trimming: 8 bases; J trimming: 5 bases; junction bases outside the gene matches: 8. The CDR3 has 12 residues. The CDR3 bases are TGCAGCACTCTACAGGGGTTGGAGACCCAGTACTTC. Translating gives CSTLQGLETQYF.

This clonotype was observed at least ten times. The genes are TRBV29-1 and TRBJ2-7; 7 bases match TRBD1. The V gene end was trimmed by 7 bases and the J gene end by 2 bases; junction bases not matched to a gene: 8. Germline CDR1 and CDR2: SQVTM and ANQGSEA. This CDR3 contains 13 residues. CDR3 nucleotides: TGCAGCGCCAGGGGGACGGTCACCTACGAGCAGTACTTC. As protein: CSARGTVTYEQYF.

This clonotype has ten or more counts. J is TRBJ2-3 and V is TRBV25-1; 8 bases are a match to TRBD2. The CDR3 covers 17 residues. The junction had 9 bases not matched to a gene; V was cut back by 4 bases and J by 0 bases. Germline values: CDR1 MGHDK, CDR2 SYGVNS. CDR3 sequence reads: CASSATRLALSTDTQYF. In DNA, the CDR3 is TGTGCCAGCAGTGCCACTAGACTAGCGCTTAGCACAGATACGCAGTATTTT. Using reference TRBV25-1 and TRBJ2-3 for the parts outside the CDR3, the full variable domain is EADIYQTPRYLVIGTGKKITLECSQTMGHDKMYWYQQDPGMELHLIHYSYGVNSTEKGDLSSESTVSRIRTEHFPLTLESARPSHTSQYLCASSATRLALSTDTQYFGPGTRLTVL.

V and J are TRBV3-1 and TRBJ1-2, with a weak D call TRBD1 (5 bases). V was clipped by 0 bases and J by 2 bases, with 10 bases between them. The CDR3 extends over 15 amino acids. Germline V CDR1 and CDR2: LGHDT, YNNKEL (reference sequence). The CDR3 DNA is TGTGCCAGCAGCCAAGATCGGTCAGGGAACTATGGCTACACCTTC. Encoded protein: CASSQDRSGNYGYTF.

The chain recombines TRBV19 with TRBJ1-1; no reliable D call. Trimming stripped 5 bases from V and 3 bases from J, with 7 bases between. Germline V gene sequence: CDR1 LNHDA, CDR2 SQIVND (reference sequence). CDR3 size: 12 residues. The chain's CDR3 is CASSVHHTEAFF. The CDR3 region has the DNA TGTGCCAGTAGTGTACACCACACTGAAGCTTTCTTT.

This clonotype was observed at least ten times. This sequence joins TRBV20-1 and TRBJ2-4, with TRBD2 matching over 16 bases. V dropped 1 base and J dropped 8; count of bases not matched to a gene: 2. CDR3 length: 15 residues. Per the germline V gene, CDR1 is DFQATT and CDR2 is SNEGSKA (reference sequence). This CDR3 reads CSARAGTSGRDIQYF. For the CDR3, the DNA is TGCAGTGCTAGAGCCGGGACTAGCGGGAGGGACATTCAGTACTTC.

This chain connects TRBV2 to TRBJ2-1, with a possible D match to TRBD1 (5 bases). V was shortened by 2 bases and J by 10 bases, with 18 bases between the two germline ends. Germline V gene data show CDR1 as SNHLY and CDR2 as FYNNEI. The length of the CDR3 is 15 residues. The CDR3 region is CASSELPPGINEQFF. The CDR3 DNA follows: TGTGCCAGCAGTGAACTACCTCCAGGGATAAACGAGCAGTTCTTC.

Details on this clonotype: One base away lies a much larger clone, so this may be a sequencing read error. The CDR3 does not close with the conserved phenylalanine or tryptophan, likely indicating a read error. The chain uses TRBV6-1 and TRBJ2-3; 8 bases are a match to TRBD2. Trimming took 8 bases from V and 4 from J; bases not matched to a gene: 11. The CDR3 is 15 residues long. The germline V gene encodes CDR1 MNHNS and CDR2 SASEGT. The CDR3 DNA follows: TGTGCCAGCCGACGAGCGGGAGATCAGTCAGATACGCAGTATTAT. This codes for CASRRAGDQSDTQYY.

This clonotype was counted between two and nine times. The chain combines TRBV7-8 with TRBJ1-1, with D tentatively TRBD1 (6 bases). V was cut by 5 bases and J by 1 base, with 17 bases left in between. Germline assignment: CDR1 SGHVS and CDR2 FQNEAQ. The length of the CDR3 is 16 residues. The CDR3 loop reads CASSPWGRQANTEAFF. DNA for the CDR3: TGTGCCAGCAGCCCCTGGGGACGACAGGCGAACACTGAAGCTTTCTTT.

The chain has TRBV4-1 and TRBJ1-5; D is unresolved. The CDR3 has 15 residues. From germline, CDR1 is MGHRA and CDR2 YSYEKL. V was pared by 5 bases and J by 3 bases, with 14 bases between. The CDR3 DNA is TGCGCCAGCAGCACCCTAGCGGGAGACAATCAGCCCCAGCATTTT. Translation gives CASSTLAGDNQPQHF.

At least ten counts were recorded for this clonotype. The V call is TRBV7-2, the J call TRBJ1-5, with D hard to call. Looked up from germline, CDR1 is SGHTA and CDR2 is FQGNSA. V was pared by 4 bases and J by 7 bases, with 11 bases between. The CDR3 consists of 13 residues. In nucleotides, the CDR3 is TGTGCCAGCAGCTCCACACAGATGCAGCCCCAGCATTTT. Translated: CASSSTQMQPQHF.

This clonotype has ten or more counts. The chain combines TRBV12-3 or TRBV12-4 with TRBJ2-7; possibly TRBD2 for D (5 bases). V was pared by 3 bases and J by 2 bases, with 8 bases between. This CDR3 has 13 amino acids. Here the CDR3 DNA reads TGTGCCAGCAGTTTCGGGGTACCCTACGAGCAGTACGTC. Amino acid sequence: CASSFGVPYEQYV.

This chain connects TRBV27 to TRBJ2-1; TRBD2 might be the D (6 bases). Trimming took 5 bases from V and 8 from J, leaving 19 bases between them. The CDR3 is made up of 15 amino acids. Germline V gene lookup returns CDR1 MNHEY and CDR2 SMNVEV (reference sequence). In nucleotides, the CDR3 is TGTGCCAGCAGTCCTGGGGACTGGGGATTAGATGAGCAGTTCTTC. It is translated as CASSPGDWGLDEQFF.

A few counts support this clonotype. The chain couples TRBV14 to TRBJ2-2; no clear D gene. The V end was cut by 4 bases, the J end by 7 bases, with 10 bases between. This CDR3 has 13 amino acids. Germline-derived CDR1 and CDR2 are SGHDN and FVKESK. CDR3 sequence reads: CASSLLSVGELFF. The CDR3 DNA sequence: TGTGCCAGCAGCCTGTTGTCTGTCGGGGAGCTGTTTTTT. The full variable domain, with the rest looked up from reference TRBV14 and TRBJ2-2, is EAGVTQFPSHSVIEKGQTVTLRCDPISGHDNLYWYRRVMGKEIKFLLHFVKESKQDESGMPNNRFLAERTGGTYSTLKVQPAELEDSGVYFCASSLLSVGELFFGEGSRLTVL.

This clonotype came up many times. V is TRBV28 and J is TRBJ2-7; TRBD1 matches 11 bases. Germline V lookup: CDR1 MDHEN, CDR2 SYDVKM. V was pared by 7 bases and J by 3 bases, with 11 bases of the junction left unmatched. The CDR3 consists of 16 residues. Here the CDR3 reads CASTPRPGQGDYEQYF. The DNA of the CDR3 is TGTGCCAGCACCCCTCGACCGGGACAGGGGGACTACGAGCAGTACTTC.

This clonotype was seen ten or more times. The chain is built from TRBV5-1 and TRBJ2-7; TRBD2 matches at 8 bases. The junction had 10 bases not matched to a gene; V was cut back by 2 bases and J by 3 bases. The length of the CDR3 is 16 residues. Germline V gives CDR1 SGHRS, CDR2 YFSETQ. CDR3 residues: CASSLALTSDFYEQYF. For the CDR3, the DNA is TGCGCCAGCAGCTTAGCCCTGACTAGCGACTTCTACGAGCAGTACTTC.

This clonotype was counted many times. The J gene is TRBJ1-1, the V gene TRBV7-2; TRBD1 matches 7 bases. J gave up 5 bases and V 4 bases, and 1 base lay outside the gene matches. The CDR3 runs 12 residues. Per germline, CDR1 SGHTA and CDR2 FQGNSA. CDR3 sequence reads: CASSYRGTEAFF. The CDR3 coding sequence is TGTGCCAGCAGCTACAGGGGAACTGAAGCTTTCTTT.

This clonotype was recorded at least ten times. The chain has TRBV10-3 and TRBJ2-7; D may be TRBD2 (5 bases). Germline V lookup: CDR1 ENHRY, CDR2 SYGVKD. Between the trimmed V and J ends, which lost 4 bases and 6 bases, there was a span of 16 bases. This CDR3 is built from 14 residues. DNA of the CDR3: TGTGCCATCAGTGGGGGAGAGAGTCGGGGCGAGCAGTACGTC. It translates to CAISGGESRGEQYV.